The 9 T cell receptor beta chains in this list originate from one sample, sequenced in a study of shared clonotypes between healthy human individuals. The method was immunoSEQ multiplex PCR; TCRdb's version includes in-frame clones alone and lacks a portion of them. The sample records around 2.3 million clones, 90% to 96% being singletons. The sample taken for sequencing was naive CD4+ T cells sorted from blood. Regarding subset: CD45RA+ positively selected. These receptors originate from a man aged 18 to 35 in good health.

This clone was seen more than once but under ten times. The V call is TRBV11-2, the J call TRBJ2-1, with a possible D match to TRBD2 (6 bases). CDR1 and CDR2 from the germline V gene are SGHAT and FQNNGV. This CDR3 contains 16 residues. Trimming left V 5 bases short and J 7 bases short, with 21 bases between. The CDR3 here is CASSGDRDFYKNEQFF. The CDR3 DNA reads TGTGCCAGCAGCGGTGACCGGGACTTCTATAAGAATGAGCAGTTCTTC.

This chain connects TRBV5-1 to TRBJ2-3; D call uncertain. Germline values: CDR1 SGHRS, CDR2 YFSETQ. The CDR3 is 12 amino acids. The germline V and J ends were trimmed by 1 base and 6 bases, with 6 bases remaining between them. The CDR3 loop is CASSLSWDTQYF. CDR3 DNA: TGCGCCAGCAGCTTGTCTTGGGATACGCAGTATTTT.

The chain uses TRBV11-2 and TRBJ2-7; D uncertain. The ends were cut back, 0 bases at V and 0 bases at J, with 12 bases in the middle. The germline V gene encodes CDR1 SGHAT and CDR2 FQNNGV. The CDR3 runs 16 residues. Here the CDR3 DNA reads TGTGCCAGCAGCTTAGACCAACGTTTTAGCTCCTACGAGCAGTACTTC. Translation gives CASSLDQRFSSYEQYF.

This sequence joins TRBV27 and TRBJ1-6, with D unclear. Germline loops: CDR1 MNHEY, CDR2 SMNVEV (reference sequence). The CDR3 runs 15 residues. V lost 3 bases and J lost 9, with 15 bases in between. The CDR3 reads CASSFWQVKGSPLHF. The CDR3 DNA reads as TGTGCCAGCAGTTTCTGGCAAGTAAAGGGTTCACCCCTCCACTTT.

This clone was observed once. The chain recombines TRBV6-6 with TRBJ1-5; D is ambiguous. Germline loops: CDR1 MNHNY, CDR2 SVGAGI (reference sequence). This CDR3 is 16 amino acids long. V lost 6 bases to trimming and J lost 3 bases, with 18 bases between them. CDR3: CASSQWSAGANQPQHF. CDR3 sequence (DNA): TGTGCCAGCAGCCAATGGTCAGCAGGCGCCAATCAGCCCCAGCATTTT.

This clone was counted a single time. This CDR3 reads CASSLWTPSTDTQYF. The CDR3 DNA sequence: TGTGCCAGCAGCTTATGGACCCCTAGCACAGATACGCAGTATTTT. J is TRBJ2-3 and V is TRBV5-6; D is ambiguous. The CDR3 runs to 15 residues. The germline V and J ends were trimmed by 2 bases and 0 bases, with 10 bases remaining between them. Germline V gene lookup returns CDR1 SGHDT and CDR2 YYEEEE.

In regard to this clone: A junction end diverges from the germline sequence, so it may reflect a read error. The chain links TRBV11-2 to TRBJ1-2, with D unclear. There are 11 residues in the CDR3. Germline V gene data show CDR1 as SGHAT and CDR2 as FQNNGV. The CDR3 region is CASSLDRPERF. The CDR3 nucleotides are TGTGCCAGCAGCTTAGATCGGCCGGAGCGGTTC.

The V and J genes are TRBV7-2 and TRBJ2-7; 8 bases map to TRBD2. This CDR3 contains 14 residues. Germline loops: CDR1 SGHTA, CDR2 FQGNSA. Trimming cost V 6 bases and J 1 base; bases outside gene matches: 5. CDR3 nucleotide sequence: TGTGCCAGCAGGCGGGGGGAGGGGTCCTACGAGCAGTACTTC. This codes for CASRRGEGSYEQYF.

The chain carries TRBV6-6 and TRBJ1-4, with TRBD1 matching over 9 bases. V lost 4 bases, J lost 8 bases, and 11 bases stayed unmatched. The CDR3 spans 16 residues. Germline V gene lookup returns CDR1 MNHNY and CDR2 SVGAGI (reference sequence). In nucleotides, the CDR3 is TGTGCCAGCAGTTCGATGCCGGGACAGGGTCGGGAAAAACTGTTTTTT. Encoded protein: CASSSMPGQGREKLFF.